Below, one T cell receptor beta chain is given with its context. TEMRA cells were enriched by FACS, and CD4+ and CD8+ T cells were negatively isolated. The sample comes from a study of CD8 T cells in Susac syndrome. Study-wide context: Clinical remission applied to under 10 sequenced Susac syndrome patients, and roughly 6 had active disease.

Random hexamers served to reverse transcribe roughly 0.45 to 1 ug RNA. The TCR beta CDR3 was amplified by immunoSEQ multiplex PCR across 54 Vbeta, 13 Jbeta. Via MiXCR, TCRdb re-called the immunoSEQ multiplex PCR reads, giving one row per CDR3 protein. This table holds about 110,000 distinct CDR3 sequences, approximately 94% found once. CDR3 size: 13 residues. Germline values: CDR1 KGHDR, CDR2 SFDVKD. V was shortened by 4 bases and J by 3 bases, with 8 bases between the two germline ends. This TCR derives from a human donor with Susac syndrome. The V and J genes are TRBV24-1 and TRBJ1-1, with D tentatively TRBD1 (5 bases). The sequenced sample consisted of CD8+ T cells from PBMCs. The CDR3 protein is CATSDSTDTEAFF. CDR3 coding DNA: TGTGCCACCAGTGACTCGACAGACACTGAAGCTTTCTTT.